This is a list of T cell receptor beta chains from one sample in a study of a mutant IDH1 vaccine in newly diagnosed glioma. For these TCRs, the target antigens are not known. Clones were read by immunoSEQ multiplex PCR, and TCRdb kept only the in-frame ones, dropping some. The sample has just over 80,000 clones, 70% to 90% seen once. Sample: PBMCs, taken from a glioma patient whose treatment included an IDH1 peptide vaccine. These receptors originate from a man aged 25 to 40 with glioma. Some clones in this sample may be carry-over from other donors' samples. Each CDR3 is given with its conserved first and last residue. D genes are given only for firm matches. A row's size may be missing; if present it is once, few, many or a size class.

CDR3 DNA: TGTGCCAGCAGTTTAAGGGGGAGGGCCTCGAATGAGCAGTTCTTC; CDR3 protein: CASSLRGRASNEQFF; J gene: TRBJ2-1; D gene: -; clone size: -; V gene: TRBV28
CDR3 DNA: TGCAGCGTTCTGACACGAGGCTCTGGGGCCAACGTCCTGACTTTC; CDR3 protein: CSVLTRGSGANVLTF; J gene: TRBJ2-6; D gene: -; clone size: once; V gene: TRBV29-1
CDR3 DNA: TGTGCCAGCAGCTTATTCGGACAGGGGGCATATGGCTACACCTTC; CDR3 protein: CASSLFGQGAYGYTF; J gene: TRBJ1-2; D gene: TRBD1; clone size: -; V gene: TRBV7-2
CDR3 DNA: TGTGCCAGCAGCAAAGAATTAAGGCTAAGCACAGATACGCAGTATTTT; CDR3 protein: CASSKELRLSTDTQYF; J gene: TRBJ2-3; D gene: -; clone size: few; V gene: TRBV21-1
CDR3 DNA: TGTGCCAGCAGCCAAGTTCTAGGGTTAGCGTTCTACGAGCAGTACTTC; CDR3 protein: CASSQVLGLAFYEQYF; J gene: TRBJ2-7; D gene: -; clone size: -; V gene: TRBV4-2
CDR3 DNA: TGTGCCAGCAGTTTAATTAGGGGAGGCTACGAGCAGTACTTC; CDR3 protein: CASSLIRGGYEQYF; J gene: TRBJ2-7; D gene: -; clone size: -; V gene: TRBV27
CDR3 DNA: TGTGCCAGCAGTTTTGGGGTTTCGGCTGAAGCTTTCTTT; CDR3 protein: CASSFGVSAEAFF; J gene: TRBJ1-1; D gene: -; clone size: -; V gene: TRBV27
CDR3 DNA: TGTGCCAGCAGCGACCGCACGAGGTTTGGAAACACCATATATTTT; CDR3 protein: CASSDRTRFGNTIYF; J gene: TRBJ1-3; D gene: -; clone size: -; V gene: TRBV28
CDR3 DNA: TGTGCCAGCAGCCAAGATTTGTCCTATGGCTACACCTTC; CDR3 protein: CASSQDLSYGYTF; J gene: TRBJ1-2; D gene: -; clone size: -; V gene: TRBV4-2
CDR3 DNA: TGTGCCAGCAGCTCCGGTGGGACAGTGACCGGGGAGCTGTTTTTT; CDR3 protein: CASSSGGTVTGELFF; J gene: TRBJ2-2; D gene: TRBD1; clone size: -; V gene: TRBV5-8
CDR3 DNA: TGTGCCAGCACGTACTCTGGGGCCAACGTCCTGACTTTC; CDR3 protein: CASTYSGANVLTF; J gene: TRBJ2-6; D gene: -; clone size: once; V gene: TRBV2
CDR3 DNA: TGTGCCAGCAGTTTATACAGGGATAGCACCATATATTTT; CDR3 protein: CASSLYRDSTIYF; J gene: TRBJ1-3; D gene: -; clone size: -; V gene: TRBV28
CDR3 DNA: TGTGCCACCCTCCGGTCCGCACTGGGGGAAGGCTACACCTTC; CDR3 protein: CATLRSALGEGYTF; J gene: TRBJ1-2; D gene: -; clone size: -; V gene: TRBV28
CDR3 DNA: TGTGCCACCCTTCGGGGGGTATCGGGGCCTAATGAGCAGTTCTTC; CDR3 protein: CATLRGVSGPNEQFF; J gene: TRBJ2-1; D gene: TRBD2; clone size: -; V gene: TRBV19
CDR3 DNA: TGTGCCAGTGCGAAGGGGGGAAACATTCAGTACTTC; CDR3 protein: CASAKGGNIQYF; J gene: TRBJ2-4; D gene: -; clone size: -; V gene: TRBV7-2
CDR3 DNA: TGCGCCAGCAGCCAAGACAGGGAAGAGACCCAGTACTTC; CDR3 protein: CASSQDREETQYF; J gene: TRBJ2-5; D gene: -; clone size: few; V gene: TRBV4-3
CDR3 DNA: TGTGCCAGCTCGAACGATAGGGGGGGGAACTATGGCTACACCTTC; CDR3 protein: CASSNDRGGNYGYTF; J gene: TRBJ1-2; D gene: -; clone size: once; V gene: TRBV2
CDR3 DNA: TGTGCCAGCAGGCCCGACAGAGAGAACACTGAAGCTTTCTTT; CDR3 protein: CASRPDRENTEAFF; J gene: TRBJ1-1; D gene: -; clone size: -; V gene: TRBV7-9
CDR3 DNA: TGTGCCAGCAGCGTAGTCCCTAGCGGGGGGGCTGGCTTTTCCGGGGAGCTGTTTTTT; CDR3 protein: CASSVVPSGGAGFSGELFF; J gene: TRBJ2-2; D gene: TRBD2; clone size: -; V gene: TRBV9
CDR3 DNA: TGTGCCAGCTCATCTGATAGAGGGGAGGCCCTCCACTTT; CDR3 protein: CASSSDRGEALHF; J gene: TRBJ1-6; D gene: -; clone size: -; V gene: TRBV18
CDR3 DNA: TGTGCCAGCCCCTTGGAGAGAAAATACGAGCAGTACTTC; CDR3 protein: CASPLERKYEQYF; J gene: TRBJ2-7; D gene: -; clone size: few; V gene: TRBV6-1
CDR3 DNA: TGTGCCAGCAGGGACACCCTCACAGATACGCAGTATTTT; CDR3 protein: CASRDTLTDTQYF; J gene: TRBJ2-3; D gene: -; clone size: -; V gene: TRBV6-5
CDR3 DNA: TGTGCCAGCAGTTTAGGACACTACAATGAGCAGTTCTTC; CDR3 protein: CASSLGHYNEQFF; J gene: TRBJ2-1; D gene: -; clone size: once; V gene: TRBV27
CDR3 DNA: TGTGCCAGCAGCACCAGTCTCAATCAGCCCCAGCATTTT; CDR3 protein: CASSTSLNQPQHF; J gene: TRBJ1-5; D gene: -; clone size: few; V gene: TRBV9
CDR3 DNA: TGTGCCAGCAGTTTATCCGGGTCTGAAGCTTTCTTT; CDR3 protein: CASSLSGSEAFF; J gene: TRBJ1-1; D gene: -; clone size: few; V gene: TRBV28
CDR3 DNA: TGTGCCAACAGCCCTGGACCGGGGACTACAGATACGCAGTATTTT; CDR3 protein: CANSPGPGTTDTQYF; J gene: TRBJ2-3; D gene: -; clone size: -; V gene: TRBV5-4
CDR3 DNA: TGTGCCAGCAGTGGGGGATTCTATGGCTACACCTTC; CDR3 protein: CASSGGFYGYTF; J gene: TRBJ1-2; D gene: -; clone size: -; V gene: TRBV2
CDR3 DNA: TGTGCTTTGGGGCAGACAAACACTGAAGCTTTCTTT; CDR3 protein: CALGQTNTEAFF; J gene: TRBJ1-1; D gene: -; clone size: few; V gene: TRBV19
CDR3 DNA: TGCGCCAGCAGCTTGGACCCCGAGGGTGAAAAACTGTTTTTT; CDR3 protein: CASSLDPEGEKLFF; J gene: TRBJ1-4; D gene: -; clone size: once; V gene: TRBV5-1
CDR3 DNA: TGTGCCTGGGACCCGGGACTAGCGGATATTAATGAGCAGTTCTTC; CDR3 protein: CAWDPGLADINEQFF; J gene: TRBJ2-1; D gene: TRBD2; clone size: -; V gene: TRBV30
CDR3 DNA: TGCGCCAGCAGTCACCTAGGGCCTCAGGCCAATGAAAAACTGTTTTTT; CDR3 protein: CASSHLGPQANEKLFF; J gene: TRBJ1-4; D gene: -; clone size: -; V gene: TRBV23-1
CDR3 DNA: TGCGCCAGCAGCGGGAGGGTCTCCTACAATGAGCAGTTCTTC; CDR3 protein: CASSGRVSYNEQFF; J gene: TRBJ2-1; D gene: TRBD2; clone size: few; V gene: TRBV10-2
CDR3 DNA: TGTGCCAGCAGTTTGGGACCGGGACCGCAGGGGTATGGCTACACCTTC; CDR3 protein: CASSLGPGPQGYGYTF; J gene: TRBJ1-2; D gene: -; clone size: -; V gene: TRBV28
CDR3 DNA: TGTGCCAGCAGTCCATTCGGGGGGCAAAAAGAGACCCAGTACTTC; CDR3 protein: CASSPFGGQKETQYF; J gene: TRBJ2-5; D gene: -; clone size: -; V gene: TRBV27
CDR3 DNA: TGTGCCAGCAGCTTAGGGGGACAGGGTAATTCACCCCTCCACTTT; CDR3 protein: CASSLGGQGNSPLHF; J gene: TRBJ1-6; D gene: TRBD1; clone size: once; V gene: TRBV7-2
CDR3 DNA: TGTGCCAGCAGCTCTAGTTCGGTTTCGAACACCGGGGAGCTGTTTTTT; CDR3 protein: CASSSSSVSNTGELFF; J gene: TRBJ2-2; D gene: -; clone size: few; V gene: TRBV7-9
CDR3 DNA: TGCGCCAGCAGCGGCCCCGGGACTTTCTCCTACAATGAGCAGTTCTTC; CDR3 protein: CASSGPGTFSYNEQFF; J gene: TRBJ2-1; D gene: -; clone size: -; V gene: TRBV5-1
CDR3 DNA: TGTGCCAGCAGCGCCCAACAGGGGGCTGCCTATGGCTACACCTTC; CDR3 protein: CASSAQQGAAYGYTF; J gene: TRBJ1-2; D gene: TRBD1; clone size: -; V gene: TRBV7-2
CDR3 DNA: TGTGCCACCAGCTCGGGACTCCCGAACACTGAAGCTTTCTTT; CDR3 protein: CATSSGLPNTEAFF; J gene: TRBJ1-1; D gene: -; clone size: once; V gene: TRBV15
CDR3 DNA: TGTGCCAGCAGTTTAAAGGCAGGGTGGGAAGAGACCCAGTACTTC; CDR3 protein: CASSLKAGWEETQYF; J gene: TRBJ2-5; D gene: -; clone size: once; V gene: TRBV27
CDR3 DNA: TGTGCCAGCAGCCGCGGACAGGGCTACGAGCAGTACTTC; CDR3 protein: CASSRGQGYEQYF; J gene: TRBJ2-7; D gene: TRBD1; clone size: -; V gene: TRBV11-2
CDR3 DNA: TGTGCCAGCAGTCTCTCCGGGACTAGGACTGAAGCTTTCTTT; CDR3 protein: CASSLSGTRTEAFF; J gene: TRBJ1-1; D gene: -; clone size: -; V gene: TRBV28
CDR3 DNA: TGTGCCAGCAGCGTAGCTCGGGACAGGGGGTTCGGTGGCTACACCTTC; CDR3 protein: CASSVARDRGFGGYTF; J gene: TRBJ1-2; D gene: TRBD1; clone size: -; V gene: TRBV9
CDR3 DNA: TGTGCCAGCAGCCTAACCCCGAGCATCGGCGAGCAGTTCTTC; CDR3 protein: CASSLTPSIGEQFF; J gene: TRBJ2-1; D gene: -; clone size: -; V gene: TRBV4-2
CDR3 DNA: TGTGCCAGCAGCCCAGGCCGGAAAAGCACAGATACGCAGTATTTT; CDR3 protein: CASSPGRKSTDTQYF; J gene: TRBJ2-3; D gene: -; clone size: few; V gene: TRBV7-9
CDR3 DNA: TGTGCCAGTACCAAGAGAGAGTCGGGGCATGAGCAGTTCTTC; CDR3 protein: CASTKRESGHEQFF; J gene: TRBJ2-1; D gene: -; clone size: -; V gene: TRBV19
CDR3 DNA: TGTGCCACCGCCACAGGGGGGTACGGGGAGCAGTACTTC; CDR3 protein: CATATGGYGEQYF; J gene: TRBJ2-7; D gene: TRBD1; clone size: -; V gene: TRBV27
CDR3 DNA: TGTGCCAGCAGTCGAGAGGAACAGATCAATCAGCCCCAGCATTTT; CDR3 protein: CASSREEQINQPQHF; J gene: TRBJ1-5; D gene: -; clone size: -; V gene: TRBV2
CDR3 DNA: TGTGCCAGCAGCACGACAGGGGCCACCGGGGAGCTGTTTTTT; CDR3 protein: CASSTTGATGELFF; J gene: TRBJ2-2; D gene: TRBD1; clone size: -; V gene: TRBV7-3
CDR3 DNA: TGTGCCAGCAGCCCTTCCGGGACAGTCTCTGGGGCCAACGTCCTGACTTTC; CDR3 protein: CASSPSGTVSGANVLTF; J gene: TRBJ2-6; D gene: TRBD1; clone size: once; V gene: TRBV9
CDR3 DNA: TGTGCCAGCATAGACAGAGCTAATGAAAAACTGTTTTTT; CDR3 protein: CASIDRANEKLFF; J gene: TRBJ1-4; D gene: -; clone size: -; V gene: TRBV28
CDR3 DNA: TGTGCCAGCATGGCGCGAACCTACGAGCAGTACTTC; CDR3 protein: CASMARTYEQYF; J gene: TRBJ2-7; D gene: -; clone size: -; V gene: TRBV2
CDR3 DNA: TGTGCCAGTAGTATAAGAGCGGGAGAATACAATGAGCAGTTCTTC; CDR3 protein: CASSIRAGEYNEQFF; J gene: TRBJ2-1; D gene: TRBD2; clone size: -; V gene: TRBV19
CDR3 DNA: TGTGCCATCAGTGAGTCTAAGGGTGCGGGAGAAGAGCAGTACTTC; CDR3 protein: CAISESKGAGEEQYF; J gene: TRBJ2-7; D gene: TRBD2; clone size: -; V gene: TRBV10-3
CDR3 DNA: TGTGCCAGCAGCTCCCCAGCCAAAAACATTCAGTACTTC; CDR3 protein: CASSSPAKNIQYF; J gene: TRBJ2-4; D gene: -; clone size: -; V gene: TRBV7-2